This T cell receptor (beta chain) appears in the sequencing data of a study of blood T cell repertoires in COVID-19. Study-wide background: The origin of the acute and convalescent COVID-19 samples was the United States, Italy and Spain. In each case, the material was cDNA or gDNA derived from T cells, B-cell-depleted T cells, or PBMCs.

The repertoire was sequenced with immunoSEQ multiplex PCR; TCRdb's copy has only in-frame clones and lacks some. Of hundreds of thousands of clones in the sample, 85% were seen once. The V end was cut by 7 bases, the J end by 0 bases, with 16 bases between. Germline V gene data show CDR1 as LNHDA and CDR2 as SQIVND (reference sequence). The CDR3 extends over 16 amino acids. This clone was counted only a few times. This TCR came from a woman aged 18-29 years with acute or convalescent COVID-19. This rearrangement joins TRBV19 to TRBJ1-3; TRBD1 might be the D (6 bases). The sample taken for sequencing was peripheral blood. The CDR3 DNA sequence: TGTGCCAGTAACCCCCTAGGGGGACCCTCTGGAAACACCATATATTTT. Translating it yields CASNPLGGPSGNTIYF.